There are a few counts of the clone carrying this T cell receptor (beta chain). The source of the sample is a study of early T cells in non-severe SARS-CoV-2 infection. On the study more broadly: With bulk RNA from unsorted whole blood as input, sequencing yielded unpaired chains.

As part of library construction, unique molecular identifiers were attached to individual cDNA molecules. In TCRdb, the 5' RACE reads were re-called with MiXCR into one record per CDR3 protein. The sample lists 65,000 to 80,000 distinct CDR3 sequences; roughly 13% were seen once. This CDR3 contains 14 residues. Germline V CDR1 and CDR2: KGHSH, LQKENI. V lost 3 bases to trimming and J lost 4 bases, with 10 bases between them. The sequence was collected from an adult who was a healthcare worker with PCR-confirmed SARS-CoV-2 infection or an uninfected control (not recorded which). The V gene is TRBV18, the J gene TRBJ1-3; D is unclear. Sequenced: whole blood. Written as DNA, the CDR3 is TGTGCCAGCTCACCGGGAGAATCCGGAAACACCATATATTTT. Translated, it gives CASSPGESGNTIYF.